A single sample is the source of the 14 T cell receptor beta chains below, sequenced in a study of monozygotic twins with inflammatory bowel disease. Reprocessing the 5' RACE reads, TCRdb reports a single entry for every CDR3 protein and omits DNA. This sample's table has approximately 390,000 distinct CDR3 sequences. Sequencing input: blood. The receptors originated from a human donor with ulcerative colitis or Crohn's disease, or a healthy co-twin of an affected twin (not recorded which).

The chain has TRBV5-1 and TRBJ1-6. This CDR3 comprises 15 residues. From germline, CDR1 is SGHRS and CDR2 YFSETQ. The CDR3 sequence is CASSLDILLDSPLHF.

The rearrangement joins TRBV9 to TRBJ2-3; there is no DNA to check the TCRdb D call of TRBD2. Per germline, CDR1 SGDLS and CDR2 YYNGEE. The CDR3 runs to 18 residues. CDR3 protein: CASSVADARVGLTDTQYF.

The chain carries TRBV6-2 or TRBV6-3 and TRBJ1-1; TCRdb's assignment of TRBD1 cannot be checked, as there is no DNA. CDR1 is MNHEY and CDR2 is SVGEGT in the germline V gene. This CDR3 contains 13 residues. The CDR3 region is CASITTGDTEAFF.

CDR3 loop: CASSQRTSGVIAKNIQYF. The chain uses TRBV4-2 and TRBJ2-4; TCRdb's D call, TRBD2, is unchecked because there is no DNA. The CDR3 length is 18 residues. Per germline, CDR1 LGHNA and CDR2 YNFKEQ.

The chain links TRBV7-6 to TRBJ2-5; TCRdb's assignment of TRBD2 cannot be checked, as there is no DNA. The germline V gene has CDR1 SGHVS and CDR2 FNYEAQ. This CDR3 has 16 residues. CDR3 region: CASSLRTSGTSETQYF.

The chain has TRBV10-3 and TRBJ2-7; TCRdb gives TRBD1 as the D gene, but with no DNA this cannot be confirmed. The CDR3 runs 14 residues. The germline CDR1 and CDR2 sequences are ENHRY and SYGVKD. The CDR3 reads CAISRDRGINEQYF.

The gene calls are TRBV20-1 and TRBJ2-1; checking the TCRdb D call of TRBD2 is not possible without DNA. Germline V lookup: CDR1 DFQATT, CDR2 SNEGSKA (reference sequence). The CDR3 is 15 amino acids. The CDR3 spells CSARVGLATYNEQFF.

J is TRBJ2-6 and V is TRBV7-9; TCRdb indicates TRBD1, and absent DNA this call remains unverified. The germline V gene encodes CDR1 SEHNR and CDR2 FQNEAQ (reference sequence). The CDR3 has 16 residues. The CDR3 protein is CASSRGSSSGANVLTF.

This rearrangement joins TRBV10-3 to TRBJ2-7; there is no DNA to check the TCRdb D call of TRBD1. Germline V gene data show CDR1 as ENHRY and CDR2 as SYGVKD. This CDR3 has 13 residues. The CDR3 reads CAISGQGPHEQYF.

The rearrangement joins TRBV3-1 to TRBJ2-1; TCRdb picks TRBD2, but there is no DNA to check that call. Per germline, CDR1 LGHDT and CDR2 YNNKEL (reference sequence). This CDR3 spans 17 amino acids. The CDR3: CASSHFSGLVTYNEQFF.

The chain employs TRBV7-2 and TRBJ2-5. The CDR3 length is 16 residues. CDR1 and CDR2 (germline): SGHTA, FQGNSA. This CDR3 is CASSLAKGAIQETQYF.

This sequence joins TRBV9 and TRBJ1-3; TCRdb designates TRBD1, a call that cannot be tested without DNA. Germline V CDR1 and CDR2: SGDLS, YYNGEE. The CDR3 totals 14 residues. The CDR3 protein is CASSADMAGNTIYF.

The J gene is TRBJ2-6, the V gene TRBV7-2. The CDR3 runs to 16 residues. From germline, CDR1 is SGHTA and CDR2 FQGNSA. The CDR3 loop reads CASSLGIVSGANVLTF.

This chain connects TRBV4-1 to TRBJ2-1; TCRdb designates TRBD2, a call that cannot be tested without DNA. Germline V CDR1 and CDR2: MGHRA, YSYEKL. The length of the CDR3 is 19 residues. This CDR3 reads CASSQETSGHPDSYNEQFF.